This TCR beta chain was recorded in a study of regulatory T cells in long-lasting Graves disease. Study-wide context: Duration of antithyroid drug therapy among newly diagnosed Graves' patients was under 3 months. Study outcomes and limitations: Sample size was small, which may have lowered accuracy.

This CDR3 comprises 15 residues. Between the trimmed V and J ends, which lost 0 bases and 8 bases, there was a span of 11 bases. From germline, CDR1 is SEHNR and CDR2 FQNEAQ (reference sequence). In its sample, this clonotype was seen many times. The target antigen is unknown. Relying on iRepertoire HTBI primers and Arm-PCR of CDR3 regions, the team built TCR beta libraries. TCRdb recomputed calls from the multiplex PCR reads with MiXCR, one row per CDR3 protein. The sample yields some 560,000 distinct CDR3 sequences, more than 15% seen once. Stated time point: newly diagnosed GD, antithyroid drugs for less than 3 months. Extracted RNA from PBMCs served as the source of the TCR library. These data were likewise used in another study, on T cells in Graves' hyperthyroidism and ophthalmopathy. That study adds: HTBI primers were employed in a first-round RT-PCR of the TCR CDR3. Prediction of ophthalmopathy progression came a median roughly 7.1 months pre-onset.

The sequence derives from a woman aged 40-60 years with Graves disease. The chain employs TRBV7-9 and TRBJ1-6; tentatively, D is TRBD1 (5 bases). Sequenced here: peripheral blood mononuclear cells (PBMCs), sampled at new diagnosis, from a patient treated with antithyroid drugs. CDR3 sequence reads: CASSLAARADSPLHF. The CDR3 DNA reads as TGTGCCAGCAGCTTAGCGGCCAGGGCCGATTCACCCCTCCACTTT.